A single sample gave rise to the 11 T cell receptor beta chains below, sequenced in a study of T cell repertoires in cytomegalovirus infection. The antigens of these receptors remain unknown. Using its own MiXCR run on the reads, TCRdb lists one record per CDR3 protein. The top ten hold roughly 16% of the sample, which has some 500,000 distinct CDR3 sequences, 33% seen once. The source material was cultured PBMCs, sampled from culture after CMV antigen stimulation. The receptors originated from a human donor in good health (CMV status not recorded). Some clones in this sample may be carry-over from other donors' samples.

In DNA, the CDR3 is TGTGCCAGCAGCCTCGACAGGGGGCTCGGAGCTTTCTTT. Protein product: CASSLDRGLGAFF. This rearrangement joins TRBV6-5 to TRBJ1-1; 10 bases align to TRBD1. The germline V gene has CDR1 MNHEY and CDR2 SVGAGI. V lost 6 bases, J lost 10 bases, and 8 bases stayed unmatched. The CDR3 totals 13 residues.

The chain carries TRBV7-2 and TRBJ2-1; possible D gene TRBD2, 5 bases. Trimming pared 5 bases from V and 4 bases from J, leaving 18 bases between. CDR1 is SGHTA, CDR2 FQGNSA, per germline. CDR3 length: 16 residues. CDR3 nucleotides: TGTGCCAGCAGCCCAGGCGGCGGGTTGTCTTACAATGAGCAGTTCTTC. Translated, it gives CASSPGGGLSYNEQFF.

V is TRBV27 and J is TRBJ2-7; TRBD2 aligns across 15 bases. This CDR3 is built from 17 residues. Germline V gene sequence: CDR1 MNHEY, CDR2 SMNVEV (reference sequence). Trimming took 5 bases from V and 7 from J; bases not matched to a gene: 12. CDR3 DNA: TGTGCCAGCAGTATAATACCGGGACTAGCGGGAGGAGCGGAGCAGTACTTC. Protein product: CASSIIPGLAGGAEQYF.

The chain recombines TRBV5-1 with TRBJ2-3, with 7 bases fitting TRBD2. CDR1 is SGHRS, CDR2 YFSETQ, per germline. This CDR3 is 18 amino acids long. V shed 1 base and J 3 bases; nucleotides not matched to a gene: 14. The CDR3 sequence: CASSLIIAGWTRTDTQYF. The CDR3 nucleotides are TGCGCCAGCAGCTTGATAATAGCGGGTTGGACGAGAACAGATACGCAGTATTTT. The whole variable domain, remainder taken from reference TRBV5-1 and TRBJ2-3, is KAGVTQTPRYLIKTRGQQVTLSCSPISGHRSVSWYQQTPGQGLQFLFEYFSETQRNKGNFPGRFSGRQFSNSRSEMNVSTLELGDSALYLCASSLIIAGWTRTDTQYFGPGTRLTVL.

This sequence joins TRBV4-1 and TRBJ2-7; D is possibly TRBD1 or TRBD2 (6 bases each). The V end lost 0 bases, the J end lost 5 bases, and 17 bases lay between the germline ends. Germline V lookup: CDR1 MGHRA, CDR2 YSYEKL. The CDR3 spans 16 residues. CDR3 DNA sequence: TGCGCCAGCAGCCAAGATGGGGTATCGGGGGCTGACGAGCAGTACTTC. Its translation: CASSQDGVSGADEQYF.

This clonotype has ten or more counts. The J gene is TRBJ2-1, the V gene TRBV11-2, with 10 nucleotides matching TRBD2. The CDR3 totals 17 residues. Trimming took 1 base from V and 8 from J; bases not matched to a gene: 11. CDR1 is SGHAT and CDR2 is FQNNGV in the germline V gene. The CDR3 loop is CASSLGTLAGGGDEQFF. The CDR3 bases are TGTGCCAGCAGCTTAGGTACCTTAGCGGGGGGCGGGGATGAGCAGTTCTTC. Together with reference TRBV11-2 and TRBJ2-1, the CDR3 gives the full variable domain: EAGVAQSPRYKIIEKRQSVAFWCNPISGHATLYWYQQILGQGPKLLIQFQNNGVVDDSQLPKDRFSAERLKGVDSTLKIQPAKLEDSAVYLCASSLGTLAGGGDEQFFGPGTRLTVL.

This clonotype has a handful of counts. The chain links TRBV4-1 to TRBJ2-1; 9 bases agree with TRBD2. The CDR3 is 15 amino acids. Trimming at V came to 8 bases and at J to 6 bases, leaving 11 bases not matched to a gene. Germline CDR1 MGHRA, CDR2 YSYEKL. The CDR3 reads CASPPGSGRFNEQFF. The CDR3, as DNA: TGCGCCAGCCCACCCGGGAGCGGGAGGTTCAATGAGCAGTTCTTC.

The rearrangement joins TRBV5-8 to TRBJ2-7; 7 bases fit TRBD1. CDR3 length: 14 residues. Germline V CDR1 and CDR2: SGHTS, YDEGEE. Trimming took 3 bases from V and 2 from J; bases not matched to a gene: 5. The CDR3 DNA sequence: TGTGCCAGCAGCTCCGGGACAGAGACCTACGAGCAGTACGTC. It translates to CASSSGTETYEQYV.

This clonotype turned up a few times. The CDR3: CASSLTARGGGAFF. The CDR3 region has the DNA TGTGCCAGCAGCTTAACCGCGCGCGGTGGGGGAGCTTTCTTT. The chain carries TRBV7-9 and TRBJ1-1, with a weak D call TRBD1 (5 bases). The CDR3 sequence is 14 residues long. V lost 2 bases, J lost 10 bases, and 17 bases lay in between. Germline assignment: CDR1 SEHNR and CDR2 FQNEAQ (reference sequence).

In its sample, this clonotype was seen a few times. The V call is TRBV28, the J call TRBJ2-1; possibly TRBD2 for D (5 bases). Germline V gene data show CDR1 as MDHEN and CDR2 as SYDVKM. V shed 8 bases and J shed 7 bases, with 12 bases lying between them. CDR3 length: 12 amino acids. The CDR3 region has the DNA TGTGCCAGCTATGGGAGTTGGAATGAGCAGTTCTTC. It yields the protein CASYGSWNEQFF. The full variable domain, its missing parts supplied by reference TRBV28 and TRBJ2-1, is DVKVTQSSRYLVKRTGEKVFLECVQDMDHENMFWYRQDPGLGLRLIYFSYDVKMKEKGDIPEGYSVSREKKERFSLILESASTNQTSMYLCASYGSWNEQFFGPGTRLTVL.

The chain uses TRBV10-3 and TRBJ2-5; D is possibly TRBD1 (7 bases). The germline CDR1 and CDR2 sequences are ENHRY and SYGVKD. The CDR3 is 12 amino acids. V lost 11 bases to trimming and J lost 3 bases, with 13 bases between them. The CDR3 spells CAVTGEEETQYF. In DNA form, the CDR3 reads TGTGCCGTCACAGGGGAGGAAGAGACCCAGTACTTC.